The 3 T cell receptor beta chains presented below share a single source sample, sequenced in a study of T cell changes during pregnancy in multiple sclerosis. TCRdb's table, derived via immunoSEQ multiplex PCR, lists solely in-frame clones and lacks some. The data show nearly 110,000 clones, around 90% seen once. The starting material was peripheral blood, obtained after pregnancy. Every receptor here comes from a female donor with multiple sclerosis, enrolled in a pregnancy study.

V usage is TRBV6-5 and J usage is TRBJ2-7; 7 bases map to TRBD1. J was trimmed by 6 bases and V by 5 bases; bases with no gene match: 7. There are 13 residues in the CDR3. CDR1 is MNHEY, CDR2 SVGAGI, per germline. The CDR3: CASSALYRGEQYF. The CDR3 DNA follows: TGTGCCAGCAGTGCCCTATACAGGGGCGAGCAGTACTTC.

The chain links TRBV9 to TRBJ2-1; perhaps TRBD1 as D (6 bases). The ends were cut back, 4 bases at V and 7 bases at J, with 15 bases in the middle. Germline CDR1 reads SGDLS; CDR2 reads YYNGEE. The CDR3 runs to 14 residues. CDR3 bases: TGTGCCAGCAGCCTTCCCGGGACACTTAATGAGCAGTTCTTC. Translated, it gives CASSLPGTLNEQFF.

This chain connects TRBV7-9 to TRBJ2-7; perhaps TRBD2 as D (5 bases). CDR1 is SEHNR, CDR2 FQNEAQ, per germline (reference sequence). CDR3 size: 11 residues. V was clipped by 5 bases and J by 4 bases, with 6 bases between them. The CDR3 DNA is TGTGCCAGCAGCGGACTTTACGAGCAGTACTTC. As protein: CASSGLYEQYF.